This T cell receptor (beta chain) stems from a study of T-cell reconstitution after alpha-beta-depleted transplantation in children. Findings and caveats of the study: Reported findings indicate that, about two months after transplant, alpha-beta T cells came from several hundred expanded clones, which were derived from non-depleted graft cells. T-cell counts and diversity at one year post-transplant came mainly from newly produced T cells.

CDR1 is KGHSH and CDR2 is LQKENI in the germline V gene. The CDR3 consists of 11 residues. Deletions cut 3 bases from V and 12 bases from J, with 9 bases between. A word on this clonotype: What it recognizes is unknown.

Unique molecular identifiers were incorporated into the prepared TCRbeta library. TCRdb called the PCR reads again in MiXCR, with one record for every CDR3 protein. This table has more than 200,000 distinct CDR3 sequences, 20% to 30% appearing once. The chain has TRBV18 and TRBJ2-1; maybe TRBD2 (5 bases). The source was PBMCs, mostly from graft donor cells, collected 360 days after TCRalphabeta/CD19-depleted stem cell transplant. The sequence was obtained from a female patient between 2 and 15 years old who had a stem cell transplant for congenital amegakaryocytic thrombocytopenia, so the T cells may come from the graft donor. The CDR3 region has the DNA TGTGCCAGCTCACCGAGGGATGTGCAGTTCTTC. Its protein is CASSPRDVQFF.